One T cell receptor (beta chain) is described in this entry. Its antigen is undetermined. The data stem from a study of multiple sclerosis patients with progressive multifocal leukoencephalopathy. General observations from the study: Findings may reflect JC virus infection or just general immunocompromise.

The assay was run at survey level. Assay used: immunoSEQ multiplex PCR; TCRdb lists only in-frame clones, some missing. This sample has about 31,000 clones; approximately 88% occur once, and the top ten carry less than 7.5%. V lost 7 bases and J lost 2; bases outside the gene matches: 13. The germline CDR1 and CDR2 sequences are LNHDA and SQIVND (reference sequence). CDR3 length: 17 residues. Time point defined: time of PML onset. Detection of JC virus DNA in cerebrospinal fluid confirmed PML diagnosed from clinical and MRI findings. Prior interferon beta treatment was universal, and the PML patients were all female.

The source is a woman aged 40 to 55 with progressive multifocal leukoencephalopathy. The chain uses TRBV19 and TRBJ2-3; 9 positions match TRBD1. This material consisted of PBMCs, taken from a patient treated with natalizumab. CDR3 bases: TGTGCCAGTACCTCCGGGGGACAGGGAGTTATCACAGATACGCAGTATTTT. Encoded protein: CASTSGGQGVITDTQYF.